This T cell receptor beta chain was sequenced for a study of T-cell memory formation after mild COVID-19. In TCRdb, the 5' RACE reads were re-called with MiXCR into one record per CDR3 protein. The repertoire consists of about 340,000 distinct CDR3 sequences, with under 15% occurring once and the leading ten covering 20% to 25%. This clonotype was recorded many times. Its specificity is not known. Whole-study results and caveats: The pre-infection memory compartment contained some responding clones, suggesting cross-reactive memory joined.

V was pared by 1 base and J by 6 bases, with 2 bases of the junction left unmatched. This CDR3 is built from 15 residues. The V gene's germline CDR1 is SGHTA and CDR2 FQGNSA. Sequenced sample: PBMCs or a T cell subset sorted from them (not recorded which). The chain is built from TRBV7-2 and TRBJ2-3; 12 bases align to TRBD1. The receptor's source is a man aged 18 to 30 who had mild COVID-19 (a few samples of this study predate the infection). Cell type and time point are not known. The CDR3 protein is CASSLVGQGADTQYF. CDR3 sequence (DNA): TGTGCCAGCAGCTTAGTGGGACAGGGGGCTGATACGCAGTATTTT.